Listed below are T cell receptor beta chains from one sample, sequenced in a study of early T cells in non-severe SARS-CoV-2 infection. MiXCR was run by TCRdb on the 5' RACE reads, yielding one entry per CDR3 protein. The sample records about 54,000 distinct CDR3 sequences, 6.6% being singletons. Material: whole blood, obtained at baseline. The source of these receptors is an adult who was a healthcare worker with PCR-confirmed SARS-CoV-2 infection or an uninfected control (not recorded which). Both conserved end residues are part of each CDR3. A D gene is named only where the DNA matches it firmly. Clone size is stated in some rows and not others, as once, few, many or a class when expanded.

NA	TRBV7-9	TRBJ2-1	TRBD2	TGTGCCAGCAGCCACCCTATAGCGGGGGTGCCGAGCTCCTACAATGAGCAGTTCTTC	CASSHPIAGVPSSYNEQFF
many	TRBV27	TRBJ1-2	TRBD1	TGTGCCAGCAGCCGGACAGGGAACTATGGCTACACCTTC	CASSRTGNYGYTF
few	TRBV7-2	TRBJ2-7	NA	TGTGCCAGCAGGGCCGCGGCGGGATACGAGCAGTACTTC	CASRAAAGYEQYF
many	TRBV20-1	TRBJ1-6	NA	TGCAGTGCGGATACAGGGATTTCACCCCTCCACTTT	CSADTGISPLHF
NA	TRBV24-1	TRBJ2-7	TRBD1	TGTGCCACCAGACCTGTGGGACAGGGAGGACCCTACGAGCAGTACTTC	CATRPVGQGGPYEQYF
many	TRBV20-1	TRBJ2-3	TRBD2	TGCAGTGCTAGAGGTGGTACGGGGGGGCCGGGAGATACGCAGTATTTT	CSARGGTGGPGDTQYF
few	TRBV5-4	TRBJ2-2	NA	TGTGCCAGCCATCGGGTAGAGGACACCGGGGAGCTGTTTTTT	CASHRVEDTGELFF
many	TRBV20-1	TRBJ1-6	NA	TGCAGTGCTAGAAAGGACAGCTATAATTCACCCCTCCACTTT	CSARKDSYNSPLHF
few	TRBV9	TRBJ1-6	NA	TGTGCCAGCAGCGTAGACAATTCACCCCTCCACTTT	CASSVDNSPLHF
few	TRBV6-4	TRBJ2-3	NA	TGTGCCAGCAGTGAACAAGGAGTGGCGCAGTATTTT	CASSEQGVAQYF